In its sample, the clone carrying this T cell receptor beta chain was seen many times. No antigen is known for it. Germline V gives CDR1 SGDLS, CDR2 YYNGEE. This CDR3 spans 16 amino acids. Trimming removed 0 bases from V and 5 bases from J; junction bases left unmatched: 6. TCR cDNA, made by 5'RACE template switching, carried an added universal primer site and UMIs. TCRdb called the 5' RACE reads again in MiXCR, with one record for every CDR3 protein. The sample has 250,000 to 400,000 distinct CDR3 sequences, approximately 4% seen once. The source of the sample is a study of T cells after yellow fever vaccination. General study points: Across the CD4 and CD8 compartments, a small share of clonotypes was present in both. It was a weaker secondary response, yet one that peaked faster, at day 5 versus 15. At 95% to 96% for CD4 and 88% for CD8, most primary-vaccination clones showed up again after the booster.

This material consisted of PBMCs, taken 15 days after the yellow fever booster vaccination. The chain joins TRBV9 to TRBJ2-2, with 8 bases lining up with TRBD2. The sequence was collected from a man in his late teens or twenties who received the YFV17D yellow fever vaccine. The CDR3 region has the DNA TGTGCCAGCAGCGTAGCTGGGCGGGGGGCGACCGGGGAGCTGTTTTTT. Translated, it gives CASSVAGRGATGELFF.